Presented here are 31 T cell receptor beta chains from one specimen sequenced in a study of esophageal squamous cell carcinoma under preoperative chemotherapy. Time point described: before preoperative PTX-NDP chemotherapy. A single record per CDR3 protein comes from TCRdb applying MiXCR to the PCR reads. Seen here are about 12,000 distinct CDR3 sequences, roughly 50% observed once, and the top ten hold roughly a sixth. This material was collected from a patient given preoperative chemotherapy. Source of these receptors: a human donor with esophageal squamous cell carcinoma. The donor label of this sample is uncertain.

The genes are TRBV7-6 and TRBJ2-5; TRBD1 might be the D (5 bases). Trimming cost V 5 bases and J 5 bases, with 9 bases left between them. CDR3 size: 12 residues. The V gene's germline CDR1 is SGHVS and CDR2 FNYEAQ. CDR3 DNA: TGTGCCAGCAGCCCCAGGGATGAGACCCAGTACTTC. This sequence encodes CASSPRDETQYF.

Many counts were recorded for this clonotype. The chain carries TRBV27 and TRBJ2-1; D may correspond to TRBD1 or TRBD2 (5 bases each). Germline V CDR1 and CDR2: MNHEY, SMNVEV (reference sequence). Trimming took off 5 bases at V and 0 bases at J, with 11 bases between the two ends. The CDR3 contains 15 residues. The CDR3 protein is CASSLGAGSYNEQFF. In nucleotides, the CDR3 is TGTGCCAGCAGTCTAGGGGCGGGCTCCTACAATGAGCAGTTCTTC.

The rearrangement joins TRBV3-1 to TRBJ2-3, with 13 nucleotides matching TRBD2. TRBJ2-1 matches the DNA end more closely, so the J call is doubtful. Germline-derived CDR1 and CDR2 are LGHDT and YNNKEL (reference sequence). CDR3 length: 18 amino acids. Here the CDR3 DNA reads TGTGCCAGCAGCCCCCGGACTAGCGGGGGTCTAGGGGGGAATGAGCAGTTCTTC. Its translation is CASSPRTSGGLGGNEQFF.

The chain recombines TRBV7-2 with TRBJ2-4, with D possibly matching TRBD2 (6 bases). The J call is doubtful: the DNA matches TRBJ2-1 better. CDR3 size: 14 residues. Looked up from germline, CDR1 is SGHTA and CDR2 is FQGNSA. The CDR3 sequence: CASTLVGAGNEQFF. The CDR3 nucleotides read TGTGCCAGCACCCTAGTCGGGGCGGGGAACGAGCAGTTCTTC.

This chain links TRBV6-1 with TRBJ2-1; 9 bases line up with TRBD1. J gave up 10 bases and V 8 bases, and 15 bases lay outside the gene matches. The V gene's germline CDR1 is MNHNS and CDR2 SASEGT. The CDR3 is made up of 15 amino acids. In DNA, the CDR3 is TGTGCCAGCTCCCCCTGGGACAGGGTGTCCTACGAGCAGTTCTTC. The encoded protein is CASSPWDRVSYEQFF.

V gene TRBV7-2 combines with J gene TRBJ2-1, with 8 bases identical to TRBD2. V lost 1 base to trimming and J lost 2 bases; unmatched junction nucleotides: 1. The CDR3 contains 15 residues. Germline-derived CDR1 and CDR2 are SGHTA and FQGNSA. The CDR3 DNA reads as TGTGCCAGCAGCTTAGGGACTAGCACCTACAATGAGCAGTTCTTC. Amino acids: CASSLGTSTYNEQFF.

Concerning this clonotype itself: At one end the junction does not follow the germline gene, possibly because of a read error. The rearrangement uses TRBV6-1 and TRBJ2-3; D could derive from TRBD1 or TRBD2 (5 bases each). This CDR3 has 16 amino acids. The germline V gene encodes CDR1 MNHNS and CDR2 SASEGT. The CDR3 DNA reads TGTGCCAGCGGGGAATTTGGGGGAAGCGACCCAGATACGCAGTATTTC. Protein: CASGEFGGSDPDTQYF.

This chain links TRBV10-1 with TRBJ2-3, with a weak D call TRBD2 (7 bases). CDR1 WNHNN and CDR2 SYGVQD come from the germline V gene (reference sequence). The V gene lost 2 bases and the J gene lost 4 bases, with 13 bases spanning the gap. The length of the CDR3 is 15 residues. CDR3 sequence (DNA): TGCGCCAGCAGTGAGGGGTGGGGGGGGCCAGATACGCAGTATTTT. Protein sequence: CASSEGWGGPDTQYF.

As to this clonotype: The junction does not match germline at one end; this may be a read error. This chain connects TRBV12-3 or TRBV12-4 to TRBJ2-2; weak D call: TRBD2 (5 bases). The CDR3 totals 14 residues. DNA for the CDR3: TGTGCCAGCAGTTACCTTAGTGTTACCGGGGAGCTGTATTTT. Translation: CASSYLSVTGELYF.

This clonotype is large by share. The chain recombines TRBV6-1 with TRBJ2-3, with unresolved D. Germline loops: CDR1 MNHNS, CDR2 SASEGT. The CDR3 has 12 amino acids. V lost 1 base to trimming and J lost 5 bases, with 4 bases between them. The CDR3: CASSEDVDTQYF. As DNA, the CDR3 is TGTGCCAGCAGTGAAGATGTAGATACGCAGTATTTT.

The sample holds many counts of this clonotype. This chain links TRBV28 with TRBJ2-3, with 8 bases that match TRBD2. CDR1 is MDHEN, CDR2 SYDVKM, per germline. The CDR3 extends over 14 amino acids. J gave up 4 bases and V 5 bases, and 5 bases lay outside the gene matches. CDR3 sequence: CASSRRAGADTQYF. The CDR3 DNA is TGTGCCAGCAGTCGGCGAGCGGGAGCAGATACGCAGTATTTT.

This clonotype was seen ten or more times. The rearrangement joins TRBV11-1 to TRBJ2-1; D is ambiguous. The closer fit of TRBJ2-7 to the DNA end suggests the J call may be wrong. Germline V gene data show CDR1 as SGHAT and CDR2 as FQDESV (reference sequence). This CDR3 is 12 amino acids long. The CDR3 DNA reads as TGTGCCAGCAGCCCTCGATCCTACGAGCAGTACTTC. Amino acids: CASSPRSYEQYF.

This sequence joins TRBV6-1 and TRBJ1-1; D remains ambiguous. The germline CDR1 and CDR2 sequences are MNHNS and SASEGT. The CDR3 covers 12 residues. The V and J ends lost 5 bases and 10 bases respectively, with 14 bases between them. The CDR3 DNA reads as TGTGCCAGCAGTACCACCGGGAACGCAGCTTTCTTT. Its protein product is CASSTTGNAAFF.

Of note for this clonotype: Relative to the germline gene, one junction end is altered; a read error may explain this. The chain carries TRBV11-1 and TRBJ2-3; D possibly corresponds to TRBD1 (6 bases). The CDR3 consists of 15 residues. CDR1 and CDR2 (germline): SGHAT, FQDESV (reference sequence). This CDR3 reads CARSLEDGTTDAQYF. CDR3 sequence (DNA): TGTGCCAGGAGCTTAGAGGATGGGACAACCGATGCGCAGTATTTT.

Of note for this clonotype: The germline gene is not matched at one end of the junction; a read error may be the cause. This chain connects TRBV20-1 to TRBJ2-6, with 9 bases matching TRBD2. Germline V lookup: CDR1 DFQATT, CDR2 SNEGSKA (reference sequence). The CDR3 contains 15 residues. The DNA for the CDR3 is TGCAGTGCTAGGGGAGCTAGCGGGATTACGAGTGCGCAATTTTTC. Protein product: CSARGASGITSAQFF.

This clonotype has only one observation. The rearrangement uses TRBV6-1 and TRBJ2-4; 7 nucleotides align to TRBD2. CDR3 length: 17 amino acids. Germline V gives CDR1 MNHNS, CDR2 SASEGT. Trimming removed 1 base from V and 13 bases from J; junction bases left unmatched: 19. This CDR3 reads CASSEVLGGWAKNTQYF. CDR3 DNA sequence: TGTGCCAGCAGTGAAGTTCTGGGGGGGTGGGCCAAAAACACGCAGTACTTC.

This clonotype has a count of ten or more. Its ends do not fully match the called genes, so a read error is possible. The rearrangement joins TRBV7-7 to TRBJ2-1; D may correspond to TRBD1 or TRBD2 (5 bases each). Germline assignment: CDR1 SSHAT and CDR2 FNYEAQ (reference sequence). The CDR3 totals 13 residues. The CDR3 nucleotides read TGTGCTAGCAGCTTAGGGACCCAAGAGACCCAGTTCTTC. The encoded protein is CASSLGTQETQFF.

This clonotype counts as medium-sized. The chain links TRBV6-5 to TRBJ2-1; 10 positions agree with TRBD1. The last part of the DNA fits TRBJ2-7 better; the J call may be wrong. There are 20 residues in the CDR3. The germline gives CDR1 MNHEY, CDR2 SVGAGI. CDR3 sequence (DNA): TGTGCCAGCAGCATCCGGGGACAGGGGCACCTAGCGGGTATAGGGTACGAGCAGTACTTC. Amino acids: CASSIRGQGHLAGIGYEQYF.

This clonotype occurred a few times. V is TRBV6-1 and J is TRBJ2-3; 7 nucleotides align to TRBD2. J was trimmed by 2 bases and V by 2 bases; bases with no gene match: 7. The CDR3 runs to 16 residues. Per germline, CDR1 MNHNS and CDR2 SASEGT. This CDR3 is CASSELGGSYTDTQYF. The DNA of the CDR3 is TGTGCCAGCAGTGAATTGGGGGGGAGCTACACAGATACGCAGTATTTT.

V and J are TRBV5-5 and TRBJ2-5; a possible D gene is TRBD2 (5 bases). This CDR3 spans 13 amino acids. Germline lookup yields CDR1 SGHKS and CDR2 YYEKEE (reference sequence). Trimming pared 0 bases from V and 6 bases from J, leaving 9 bases between. CDR3 coding DNA: TGTGCCAGCAGCTTGGGAGGGCCGAAGACCCAGTACTTC. Encoded protein: CASSLGGPKTQYF.

In this sample, this clonotype turned up a few times. The chain has TRBV3-1 and TRBJ2-2; 9 bases line up with TRBD2. Germline assignment: CDR1 LGHDT and CDR2 YNNKEL (reference sequence). The V segment lost 4 bases and the J segment 2 bases; nucleotides outside the gene matches: 8. This CDR3 is 17 amino acids long. CDR3 protein: CASSLPLLAGNTGELFF. DNA for the CDR3: TGTGCCAGCAGCCTCCCCCTTCTAGCGGGAAACACCGGGGAGCTGTTTTTT.

Of note for this clonotype: A junction end diverges from the germline sequence, so it may reflect a read error. The rearrangement joins TRBV6-1 to TRBJ2-2; possible D gene TRBD2, 5 bases. From germline, CDR1 is MNHNS and CDR2 SASEGT. The CDR3 extends over 14 amino acids. CDR3 DNA: TGTGCCAGCAGTGAAGGTGTGAGCACCGGGGAGCTGTATTTT. Residues: CASSEGVSTGELYF.

Sample share makes this clonotype medium-sized. The chain is built from TRBV6-1 and TRBJ2-2; D remains unclear. The CDR3 sequence is 14 residues long. The V and J ends lost 7 bases and 6 bases respectively, with 15 bases between them. Per germline, CDR1 MNHNS and CDR2 SASEGT. For the CDR3, the DNA is TGTGCCAGCAATCGGGTTTCAGCAGCCGGGGAGCTGTTTTTT. This sequence encodes CASNRVSAAGELFF.

This clonotype was seen only a few times. The V gene is TRBV6-5, the J gene TRBJ2-1, with D possibly matching TRBD1 (5 bases). The J call could be wrong; TRBJ2-7 is a better fit for the DNA end. CDR3 length: 15 amino acids. The V gene's germline CDR1 is MNHEY and CDR2 SVGAGI. The CDR3 loop reads CASSYKDQGYNEQYF. CDR3 sequence (DNA): TGTGCCAGCAGTTACAAAGATCAGGGATACAATGAGCAGTACTTC.

The table lists this clonotype with many counts. The V call is TRBV28, the J call TRBJ2-7, with a tentative D call TRBD1 (5 bases). The germline V gene encodes CDR1 MDHEN and CDR2 SYDVKM. The CDR3 consists of 14 residues. V dropped 6 bases and J dropped 4 bases, with 16 bases sitting between them. The CDR3 loop reads CASSPGYPLYEQYF. CDR3 DNA sequence: TGTGCCAGCAGCCCAGGGTATCCCCTTTACGAGCAGTACTTC.

This clonotype has more than one count but fewer than ten. This rearrangement joins TRBV6-1 to TRBJ2-1; 12 bases align to TRBD1. Trimming removed 10 bases from V and 1 base from J; junction bases left unmatched: 8. Germline lookup yields CDR1 MNHNS and CDR2 SASEGT. This CDR3 contains 16 residues. For the CDR3, the DNA is TGTGCCACCGGGACAGGGGGCAAATTTTCCTACAATGAGCAGTTCTTC. Translating it yields CATGTGGKFSYNEQFF.

This clonotype was seen at least ten times. V and J are TRBV6-5 and TRBJ2-1, with TRBD1 matching over 7 bases. With 5 bases clipped from V and 5 bases from J, the junction kept 9 bases outside the gene matches. The CDR3 has 15 amino acids. CDR1 and CDR2 (germline): MNHEY, SVGAGI. CDR3 sequence reads: CASSHDRAGDNEQFF. The CDR3 DNA reads TGTGCCAGCAGTCACGACAGGGCAGGAGACAATGAGCAGTTCTTC.

The gene calls are TRBV6-1 and TRBJ2-2; the D gene is possibly TRBD2 (6 bases). TRBJ2-3 matches the DNA end more closely, so the J call is doubtful. The length of the CDR3 is 15 residues. Germline V gene lookup returns CDR1 MNHNS and CDR2 SASEGT. DNA for the CDR3: TGTGCCAGCAGCCACGGGGAGGTGAACACAGATGAGCAGTATTTT. Residues: CASSHGEVNTDEQYF.

This clonotype was seen only once. CDR3 protein: CARGEEAGCYNKQYF. The CDR3, as DNA: TGTGCCAGGGGTGAAGAGGCGGGGTGCTACAATAAGCAGTATTTT. The chain couples TRBV6-1 to TRBJ2-3; maybe TRBD2 (6 bases). CDR3 length: 15 amino acids. Trimming left V 9 bases short and J 11 bases short, with 27 bases between. Germline V gene lookup returns CDR1 MNHNS and CDR2 SASEGT.

The J gene is TRBJ2-3, the V gene TRBV6-1, with 12 bases that match TRBD2. Germline trimming cut 4 bases from V and 1 base from J; bases unmatched to any gene: 0. The CDR3 contains 15 residues. Germline V gives CDR1 MNHNS, CDR2 SASEGT. CDR3 residues: CASSGLAGGTDTQYF. In DNA, the CDR3 is TGTGCCAGCAGTGGACTAGCGGGAGGCACAGATACGCAGTATTTT.

This chain connects TRBV6-1 to TRBJ2-1; TRBD2 is a possible D gene (6 bases). V lost 7 bases and J lost 7, with 11 bases in between. Germline V gene data show CDR1 as MNHNS and CDR2 as SASEGT. This CDR3 has 12 residues. The CDR3 DNA reads as TGTGCCAGCACTCGCGGGAAGAATGAGCAGTTCTTC. Residues: CASTRGKNEQFF.